Presented here are 24 T cell receptor beta chains from one specimen sequenced in a study of molecular identifiers for immune sequencing clone quantification. TCRdb independently ran MiXCR on the PCR reads; one entry per CDR3 protein. The repertoire consists of about 40,000 distinct CDR3 sequences, with 15% to 20% occurring once and the leading ten covering roughly 6.9%. The sample was naive CD8+ T cells from blood, with Jurkat cell RNA spiked in. Subset given: FACS-sorted CD8+CD4-CCR7+CD45RA+ naive T cells. All receptors derive from a human donor in good health. Some libraries in this study had Jurkat cell RNA spiked in.

This clonotype was picked up many times. The chain links TRBV7-9 to TRBJ2-7, with 7 bases aligning to TRBD1. This CDR3 has 14 residues. Germline V lookup: CDR1 SEHNR, CDR2 FQNEAQ (reference sequence). With 2 bases clipped from V and 4 bases from J, the junction kept 5 bases outside the gene matches. The CDR3 sequence: CASSLMDRSYEQYF. Here the CDR3 DNA reads TGTGCCAGCAGCTTAATGGACAGGTCTTACGAGCAGTACTTC. Full variable domain (missing parts from reference TRBV7-9 and TRBJ2-7): DTGVSQNPRHKITKRGQNVTFRCDPISEHNRLYWYRQTLGQGPEFLTYFQNEAQLEKSRLLSDRFSAERPKGSFSTLEIQRTEQGDSAMYLCASSLMDRSYEQYFGPGTRLTVT.

For this clonotype: Given a much more abundant clone one base away, this may be a read error. The chain recombines TRBV4-3 with TRBJ2-1; D is tentatively TRBD1 or TRBD2 (5 bases each). V shed 2 bases and J shed 6 bases, with 11 bases lying between them. Germline CDR1 and CDR2: LGHNA and YSLEER. The CDR3 is 14 amino acids. The CDR3 protein is CASSQLPGTNEQFF. The CDR3 DNA follows: TGCGCCAGCAGCCAACTCCCAGGGACCAATGAGCAGTTCTTC.

This clonotype was seen at least ten times. CDR3 residues: CASSKDSEDRTYEQYF. CDR3 nucleotide sequence: TGTGCCAGCAGTAAAGACTCTGAGGACAGGACCTACGAGCAGTACTTC. The chain combines TRBV7-9 with TRBJ2-7, with 7 nucleotides matching TRBD1. J gave up 2 bases and V 6 bases, and 13 bases lay outside the gene matches. The CDR3 has 16 amino acids. Germline V CDR1 and CDR2: SEHNR, FQNEAQ (reference sequence). The full variable domain, with the rest looked up from reference TRBV7-9 and TRBJ2-7, is DTGVSQNPRHKITKRGQNVTFRCDPISEHNRLYWYRQTLGQGPEFLTYFQNEAQLEKSRLLSDRFSAERPKGSFSTLEIQRTEQGDSAMYLCASSKDSEDRTYEQYFGPGTRLTVT.

This clonotype was seen more than once but under ten times. V usage is TRBV12-3 or TRBV12-4 and J usage is TRBJ1-1, with TRBD1 matching over 11 bases. The CDR3 runs to 15 residues. V was pared by 7 bases and J by 7 bases, with 11 bases of the junction left unmatched. The CDR3 spells CASTVDRGRVVEAFF. The CDR3 DNA follows: TGTGCCAGCACCGTGGACAGGGGGCGAGTTGTTGAAGCTTTCTTT.

This clonotype was recorded many times. This chain joins TRBV7-8 and TRBJ1-3; the match to TRBD1 covers 7 bases. The CDR3 loop spans 15 amino acids. V shed 2 bases and J 6 bases; nucleotides not matched to a gene: 7. Per the germline V gene, CDR1 is SGHVS and CDR2 is FQNEAQ. The CDR3 DNA follows: TGTGCCAGCAGCTTACTGGAAAGGGGGCTAAACACCATATATTTT. Translating it yields CASSLLERGLNTIYF.

The V and J genes are TRBV6-2 or TRBV6-3 and TRBJ2-5, with TRBD1 as a possible D gene (5 bases). The V end lost 6 bases, the J end lost 1 base, and 18 bases lay between the germline ends. Germline CDR1 MNHEY, CDR2 SVGEGT. This CDR3 is built from 16 residues. The CDR3 DNA is TGTGCCAGCAGGAGCCCAGGGAAGGGGCTCCAAGAGACCCAGTACTTC. Translation gives CASRSPGKGLQETQYF.

The rearrangement links TRBV29-1 to TRBJ1-2, with D hard to call. V was shortened by 4 bases and J by 4 bases, with 13 bases between the two germline ends. CDR3 length: 13 amino acids. Germline assignment: CDR1 SQVTM and CDR2 ANQGSEA. The CDR3 spells CSVVARIGYGYTF. Here the CDR3 DNA reads TGCAGCGTTGTTGCCAGGATCGGCTATGGCTACACCTTC.

CDR3 sequence: CASSWNLAGGTQETQYF. In nucleotides, the CDR3 is TGTGCCAGCAGCTGGAATCTAGCGGGAGGAACCCAAGAGACCCAGTACTTC. This chain connects TRBV7-2 to TRBJ2-5; 11 positions agree with TRBD2. Germline trimming cut 4 bases from V and 1 base from J; bases unmatched to any gene: 8. The CDR3 contains 17 residues. The germline gives CDR1 SGHTA, CDR2 FQGNSA.

This clonotype was counted between two and nine times. V usage is TRBV11-2 and J usage is TRBJ2-7, with 11 nucleotides matching TRBD2. The ends lost 1 base at V and 4 bases at J; junction bases unmatched: 0. Germline V CDR1 and CDR2: SGHAT, FQNNGV. This CDR3 has 14 residues. The CDR3: CASSLGTSGYEQYF. In nucleotides, the CDR3 is TGTGCCAGCAGCTTAGGGACTAGCGGGTACGAGCAGTACTTC.

This clonotype came up many times. The chain combines TRBV20-1 with TRBJ2-7, with D possibly being TRBD2 (5 bases). V gave up 3 bases and J gave up 2 bases, with 11 bases separating them. Germline CDR1 reads DFQATT; CDR2 reads SNEGSKA (reference sequence). This CDR3 spans 13 amino acids. CDR3 in DNA: TGCAGTGCTAGTGTAGGACTCCCCTACGAGCAGTACTTC. Its translation is CSASVGLPYEQYF.

The sample holds many counts of this clonotype. J is TRBJ2-7 and V is TRBV6-2 or TRBV6-3; maybe TRBD1 (5 bases). With 7 bases removed from V and 2 bases from J, the gap between germline ends came to 18 bases. The germline V gene encodes CDR1 MNHEY and CDR2 SVGEGT. This CDR3 spans 15 amino acids. The CDR3 reads CASTVSFDSTYEQYF. DNA for the CDR3: TGTGCCAGCACAGTCAGTTTCGACAGCACCTACGAGCAGTACTTC.

Remarks on this clonotype: A clone one base away is much larger, so this may be a read error. V usage is TRBV7-8 and J usage is TRBJ2-5, with a tentative D call TRBD2 (6 bases). The CDR3 contains 14 residues. CDR1 is SGHVS and CDR2 is FQNEAQ in the germline V gene. The CDR3 nucleotides are TGTGCCGGCAGCTTAGCGGCTGGCGTAGAGACCCAGTACTTC. Translating gives CAGSLAAGVETQYF.

This clonotype was detected ten times or more. The V call is TRBV2, the J call TRBJ2-3; D possibly matches TRBD1 or TRBD2 (5 bases each). Trimming removed 10 bases from V and 4 bases from J, with 18 bases in between. From germline, CDR1 is SNHLY and CDR2 FYNNEI. The CDR3 contains 14 residues. Written as DNA, the CDR3 is TGTGCCACCCCCGAGGGGTTTGCAGCAGATACGCAGTATTTT. This translates into CATPEGFAADTQYF.

In this sample, this clonotype turned up many times. V and J are TRBV28 and TRBJ2-1; TRBD1 agrees at 9 bases. V was pared by 7 bases and J by 1 base, with 5 bases of the junction left unmatched. The CDR3 is 15 residues long. Germline V gene sequence: CDR1 MDHEN, CDR2 SYDVKM. CDR3 nucleotide sequence: TGTGCCAGCATCCCGACAGGGGGATCCTACAATGAGCAGTTCTTC. Its protein is CASIPTGGSYNEQFF.

This clonotype was recorded a few times. J is TRBJ2-3 and V is TRBV28; D is perhaps TRBD1 (6 bases). Germline V CDR1 and CDR2: MDHEN, SYDVKM. The CDR3 covers 13 residues. Trimming took off 4 bases at V and 2 bases at J, with 7 bases between the two ends. CDR3 loop: CASSWTDTDTQYF. The CDR3 bases are TGTGCCAGCAGTTGGACAGACACAGATACGCAGTATTTT.

There are many counts of this clonotype. The V and J genes are TRBV27 and TRBJ2-3; a possible D gene is TRBD2 (5 bases). Germline lookup yields CDR1 MNHEY and CDR2 SMNVEV (reference sequence). V dropped 5 bases and J dropped 1 base, with 10 bases sitting between them. This CDR3 contains 14 residues. The CDR3 DNA sequence: TGTGCCAGCAGTGCGGGCTGGGGCACAGATACGCAGTATTTT. This translates into CASSAGWGTDTQYF.

This clonotype has more than one count but fewer than ten. The genes are TRBV7-9 and TRBJ2-7; D could derive from TRBD1 or TRBD2 (5 bases each). Per germline, CDR1 SEHNR and CDR2 FQNEAQ (reference sequence). Trimming took off 4 bases at V and 2 bases at J, with 18 bases between the two ends. The CDR3 is 16 residues long. The CDR3: CASSSVGAPGAYEQYF. CDR3 sequence (DNA): TGTGCCAGCAGCTCAGTCGGGGCTCCCGGGGCCTACGAGCAGTACTTC.

This clonotype was counted at least ten times. The rearrangement joins TRBV11-2 to TRBJ2-7; TRBD2 matches at 13 bases. The CDR3 sequence is 16 residues long. The V segment lost 4 bases and the J segment 2 bases; nucleotides outside the gene matches: 5. Germline loops: CDR1 SGHAT, CDR2 FQNNGV. The CDR3 reads CASSSGLAGLPYEQYF. CDR3 coding DNA: TGTGCCAGCAGCTCGGGACTAGCGGGACTTCCCTACGAGCAGTACTTC.

V usage is TRBV29-1 and J usage is TRBJ2-1, with 7 bases that match TRBD1. Germline V gives CDR1 SQVTM, CDR2 ANQGSEA. The junction had 6 bases not matched to a gene; V was cut back by 2 bases and J by 8 bases. The CDR3 covers 13 residues. CDR3: CSVEPTGPHEQFF. CDR3 coding DNA: TGCAGCGTTGAACCGACAGGGCCCCATGAGCAGTTCTTC.

This clonotype has at least ten counts. In DNA, the CDR3 is TGTGCCAGCAGTCCTGGACCGGGGGGAAACATTCAGTACTTC. Translating gives CASSPGPGGNIQYF. This chain connects TRBV6-5 to TRBJ2-4; 7 bases align to TRBD2. There are 14 residues in the CDR3. Germline V gene lookup returns CDR1 MNHEY and CDR2 SVGAGI. V trimming: 5 bases; J trimming: 6 bases; junction bases outside the gene matches: 7.

Details on this clonotype: This may stem from a read error, because a much larger clone lies one nucleotide away. The chain couples TRBV12-3 or TRBV12-4 to TRBJ1-1; D is unresolved. Trimming took 8 bases from V and 7 from J, leaving 17 bases between them. The CDR3 runs to 13 residues. CDR3 in amino acids: CASVGPAWFEAFF. CDR3 nucleotides: TGTGCCAGCGTCGGACCGGCTTGGTTTGAAGCTTTCTTT.

This clonotype was recorded at least ten times. The chain has TRBV7-9 and TRBJ1-1; tentatively, D is TRBD1 (6 bases). V lost 5 bases and J 1 base, leaving 11 bases between the germline ends. The CDR3 totals 14 residues. The germline V gene encodes CDR1 SEHNR and CDR2 FQNEAQ (reference sequence). In DNA, the CDR3 is TGTGCCAGCAGCACTTTAGGGGGGAACACTGAAGCTTTCTTT. It translates to CASSTLGGNTEAFF. The full variable domain, rest sourced from reference TRBV7-9 and TRBJ1-1, is DTGVSQNPRHKITKRGQNVTFRCDPISEHNRLYWYRQTLGQGPEFLTYFQNEAQLEKSRLLSDRFSAERPKGSFSTLEIQRTEQGDSAMYLCASSTLGGNTEAFFGQGTRLTVV.

The CDR3 spells CASSLARTSGRADQETQYF. CDR3 DNA sequence: TGCGCCAGCAGCTTAGCGAGGACTAGCGGGAGGGCGGACCAAGAGACCCAGTACTTC. The chain has TRBV5-1 and TRBJ2-5; TRBD2 agrees at 15 bases. In germline, CDR1 is SGHRS, CDR2 YFSETQ. With V trimmed by 2 bases and J by 0 bases, 8 bases remained unmatched. The CDR3 is 19 residues long.

Many counts were recorded for this clonotype. The chain joins TRBV9 to TRBJ2-1; the match to TRBD2 covers 14 bases. The V and J ends lost 3 bases and 9 bases, in that order; junction bases with no gene match: 11. Germline CDR1 and CDR2: SGDLS and YYNGEE. This CDR3 comprises 17 residues. CDR3 region: CASSAATSGRGFGEQFF. As DNA, the CDR3 is TGTGCCAGCAGCGCGGCGACTAGCGGGAGGGGATTCGGTGAGCAGTTCTTC.